This record looks at one TCR beta chain sequence and its context. The antigen is unknown. The entry originates in a study of a mutant IDH1 vaccine in newly diagnosed glioma. Data came from immunoSEQ multiplex PCR; TCRdb stores just in-frame clones and leaves some out. The repertoire holds about 40,000 clones, with about 80% as singletons. Time point indicated: week 11, during vaccination. The investigators gave 300 ug of mutant IDH1 20-mer peptide in each vaccine dose, together with topical imiquimod. The CDR3 sequence is 17 residues long. V shed 1 base and J 4 bases; nucleotides not matched to a gene: 10. In germline, CDR1 is SGDLS, CDR2 YYNGEE.

V gene TRBV9 combines with J gene TRBJ2-2; 7 nucleotides agree with TRBD2. This material consisted of peripheral blood mononuclear cells (PBMCs), taken from a glioma patient whose treatment included an IDH1 peptide vaccine. The receptor was isolated from a woman in her 30s with glioma. Some clones in this sample may be carry-over from other donors' samples. The CDR3 bases are TGTGCCAGCAGCGTACGGGGTGGGAGGGCCATCACCGGGGAGCTGTTTTTT. It encodes CASSVRGGRAITGELFF.